This T cell receptor beta chain comes out of a study of T cell responses to AZD1222 COVID-19 vaccine. On the study more broadly: Analysis merged second doses at about 4 or about 12 weeks.

This table comes from immunoSEQ multiplex PCR, and its TCRdb copy is limited to in-frame clones, with some not included. The repertoire holds 55,000 to 80,000 clones, with under 90% as singletons. This clone was recorded a few times. Its antigen is undetermined. Regarding the study as a whole: Clonal diversity was possibly underestimated, and white British individuals and females predominated among donors. The span of vaccine-associated CD4 TCRs extended across spike, with dominance at 160-218 and 743-854. Repertoire sampling was restricted to post-peak T cell response timepoints.

V gave up 0 bases and J gave up 5 bases; unmatched junction bases: 5. Germline lookup yields CDR1 SGHRS and CDR2 YFSETQ. CDR3 size: 15 residues. The rearrangement uses TRBV5-1 and TRBJ1-5; TRBD1 aligns across 7 bases. Sequenced material: peripheral blood, taken on day 0 of AZD1222 vaccination. This receptor was taken from an adult in good health. The CDR3 DNA reads TGCGCCAGCAGCTTGGAGGGGGCGGCTTATCAGCCCCAGCATTTT. This gives the protein CASSLEGAAYQPQHF. Full variable domain (missing parts from reference TRBV5-1 and TRBJ1-5): KAGVTQTPRYLIKTRGQQVTLSCSPISGHRSVSWYQQTPGQGLQFLFEYFSETQRNKGNFPGRFSGRQFSNSRSEMNVSTLELGDSALYLCASSLEGAAYQPQHFGDGTRLSIL.